The clone carrying this T cell receptor (beta chain) was seen more than once but under ten times. Its antigen is still unknown. This entry comes from a study of identical twins. CDR1 is SGHVS and CDR2 is FQNEAQ in the germline V gene. The length of the CDR3 is 15 residues. V dropped 2 bases and J dropped 1 base, with 8 bases sitting between them. Study results and limitations: In beta out-of-frame sequences, the excess sharing between twins was weaker. Within twin pairs, the out-of-frame alpha sequences they shared showed excess low generation probability. Without tracking the same donors, conclusions rested on cross-sectional statistical analysis.

Template switching added a universal primer site; cDNA carried unique molecular identifiers. TCRdb analysed the 5' RACE reads with MiXCR anew, one entry per CDR3 protein. The sample shows approximately 600,000 distinct CDR3 sequences, nearly 10% of them seen only once. These same data were also listed under a study on yellow fever vaccine responses in identical twins.

The source is a woman aged 18-29 years in good health. The sequenced material came from PBMCs. V gene TRBV7-8 combines with J gene TRBJ2-2; no firm D call. As DNA, the CDR3 is TGTGCCAGCAGCTTAATACAGCTGAACACCGGGGAGCTGTTTTTT. This sequence encodes CASSLIQLNTGELFF.